This TCR beta chain derives from a study of CD4 and CD8 cells across lung adenocarcinoma regions. Donors had localized lung adenocarcinoma, a non-small cell lung cancer. This clonotype was recorded a few times. TCRdb re-analysed the PCR reads in MiXCR, keeping a single row per CDR3 protein. The sample lists around 19,000 distinct CDR3 sequences, roughly 50% occurring once. The germline CDR1 and CDR2 sequences are SGDLS and YYNGEE. Trimming took off 0 bases at V and 8 bases at J, with 21 bases between the two ends. The CDR3 has 17 amino acids. This receptor was taken from a female donor with lung adenocarcinoma. The CD4 and CD8 labels of this study may be unreliable. V usage is TRBV9 and J usage is TRBJ2-1, with a possible D match to TRBD2 (5 bases). Sequencing was performed on CD8+ T cells from the center of a lung tumor. The CDR3 bases are TGTGCCAGCAGCGTAGCTACGGGTTGGGTAGGAGGTGATGAGCAGTTCTTC. Its translation: CASSVATGWVGGDEQFF.